A selection of T cell receptor beta chains follows, all from one sample in a study of Graves' ophthalmopathy and Graves' hyperthyroidism. TCRdb re-derived calls from the multiplex PCR reads in MiXCR, one entry per CDR3 protein. This table has tens of thousands of distinct CDR3 sequences, roughly 47% appearing once. Sequenced sample: peripheral blood. The receptors were gathered from an adult woman with Graves' ophthalmopathy. Both conserved end residues are trimmed from each CDR3.

j_gene,v_gene,len,CDR3aa
TRBJ2-3,TRBV18,13,ASSPPGRSTDTQY
TRBJ2-7,TRBV20-1,12,STGGTSGIDEQY
TRBJ1-2,TRBV19,15,ASSPLRTGGTDYGYT
TRBJ2-2,TRBV29-1,13,SAGGGYANTGELF
TRBJ2-1,TRBV7-9,10,ASSARDSASF
TRBJ2-5,TRBV9,13,ASSFTSGMGETQY
TRBJ2-1,TRBV10-3,11,AISEAGESEQF
TRBJ1-1,TRBV7-2,12,ASSLDRGYTEAF
TRBJ2-7,TRBV29-1,11,SVDSAGAYEQY
TRBJ2-7,TRBV5-4,14,ATSLEASGISYEQY
TRBJ2-5,TRBV9,14,ATSVLTTGGKETQY
TRBJ2-3,TRBV3-2,13,ASSRGQAEVDTQY
TRBJ2-1,TRBV5-8,13,ASRGILAPENEQF
TRBJ1-6,TRBV29-1,11,SSEAGDNSPLH
TRBJ2-1,TRBV7-2,10,ASQDRGGEQF